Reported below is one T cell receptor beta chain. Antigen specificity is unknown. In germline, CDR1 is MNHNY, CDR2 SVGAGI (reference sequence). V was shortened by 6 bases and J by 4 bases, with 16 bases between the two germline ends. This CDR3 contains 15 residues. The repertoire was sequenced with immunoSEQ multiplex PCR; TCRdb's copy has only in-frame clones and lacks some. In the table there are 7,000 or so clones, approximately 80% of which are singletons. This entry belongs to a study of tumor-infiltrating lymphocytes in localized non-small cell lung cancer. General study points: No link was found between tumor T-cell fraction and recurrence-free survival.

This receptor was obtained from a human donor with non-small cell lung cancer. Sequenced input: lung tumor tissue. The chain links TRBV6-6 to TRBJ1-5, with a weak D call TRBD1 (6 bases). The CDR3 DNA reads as TGTGCCAGCAGCCTGATGGGGGGCAGTAATCAGCCCCAGCATTTT. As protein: CASSLMGGSNQPQHF.